The clone carrying this TCR beta chain was observed a few times. Its antigen is currently unknown. Germline values: CDR1 MNHEY, CDR2 SMNVEV (reference sequence). The CDR3 has 14 amino acids. Amplification used 60 Vbeta primers and 13 Jbeta primers. The protocol was immunoSEQ multiplex PCR, while the TCRdb copy is restricted to in-frame clones and leaves out a portion. This table has 140,000 or so clones, more than 75% appearing once. This specimen comes from a study of cytomegalovirus exposure and HLA in healthy donors. Study outcomes and limitations: Immune exposure information comprised only CMV serostatus.

The sequenced sample consisted of PBMCs. This TCR derives from a female donor in good health and CMV-seronegative. This chain joins TRBV27 and TRBJ2-5, with 7 bases lining up with TRBD1. The J call is in doubt because the DNA end fits TRBJ2-7 better. This CDR3 reads CASSFRQGSYEQYF. The DNA of the CDR3 is TGTGCCAGCAGTTTCAGACAGGGCTCCTACGAGCAGTACTTC.